The rows below give T cell receptor beta chains drawn from one sample of a study of Ad26.COV2.S vaccination and SARS-CoV-2 variants. TCRdb keeps only in-frame clones here, not all; method: immunoSEQ multiplex PCR. The sample contains around 500,000 clones, roughly nine tenths of which appear only once. This sample comprised peripheral blood, obtained in a trial of Ad26.COV2.S vaccine versus placebo. The receptors come from a person between 18 and 59 years old who received the Ad26.COV2.S COVID-19 vaccine or a placebo. CDR3s leave out the opening cysteine and the closing phenylalanine or tryptophan.

V gene: TRBV19; J gene: TRBJ2-6; CDR3 protein: ASSIRDTGANVLT
V gene: TRBV7-3; J gene: TRBJ2-3; CDR3 protein: ASSSRITDTQY
V gene: TRBV7-2; J gene: TRBJ1-4; CDR3 protein: ASSLQGGATNEKLF
V gene: TRBV7-9; J gene: TRBJ1-2; CDR3 protein: ASSPATGNYGYT
V gene: TRBV3-1/TRBV3-2; J gene: TRBJ1-6; CDR3 protein: ASSQSTGSYNSPLH
V gene: TRBV9; J gene: TRBJ1-3; CDR3 protein: ASSAGPEGDGNTIY
V gene: TRBV7-2; J gene: TRBJ2-7; CDR3 protein: ASSLGLGSYEQY
V gene: TRBV6-5; J gene: TRBJ1-2; CDR3 protein: ASRRGAMPNYGYT
V gene: TRBV13; J gene: TRBJ1-1; CDR3 protein: ASAGQGNTEAF
V gene: TRBV7-2; J gene: TRBJ2-2; CDR3 protein: ASSLLRPTTGELF
V gene: TRBV14; J gene: TRBJ2-3; CDR3 protein: ASSRGGPNSDTQY
V gene: TRBV24-1; J gene: TRBJ1-5; CDR3 protein: ATSDGTVRAQH
V gene: TRBV5-1; J gene: TRBJ2-1; CDR3 protein: ASSSTGSGEQF
V gene: TRBV4-1; J gene: TRBJ2-7; CDR3 protein: ASSQTGTGETYEQY